This T cell receptor beta chain originates from a study of blood T cell repertoires in COVID-19. Assay: immunoSEQ multiplex PCR; the TCRdb copy retains only in-frame clones and omits some. The sample carries roughly 190,000 clones, approximately 84% recorded once. This clone showed up just a few times. Sequencing used peripheral blood. The TCR comes from a woman aged 65 to 85 with active or convalescent COVID-19.

CDR3: CASTALRAGRQPQHF. CDR3 DNA: TGTGCCAGCACCGCACTTAGGGCAGGGCGGCAGCCCCAGCATTTT. This chain uses TRBV28 with TRBJ1-5; TRBD1 is a possible D gene (5 bases). V was pared by 7 bases and J by 7 bases, with 20 bases between. Germline CDR1 reads MDHEN; CDR2 reads SYDVKM. This CDR3 has 15 amino acids.